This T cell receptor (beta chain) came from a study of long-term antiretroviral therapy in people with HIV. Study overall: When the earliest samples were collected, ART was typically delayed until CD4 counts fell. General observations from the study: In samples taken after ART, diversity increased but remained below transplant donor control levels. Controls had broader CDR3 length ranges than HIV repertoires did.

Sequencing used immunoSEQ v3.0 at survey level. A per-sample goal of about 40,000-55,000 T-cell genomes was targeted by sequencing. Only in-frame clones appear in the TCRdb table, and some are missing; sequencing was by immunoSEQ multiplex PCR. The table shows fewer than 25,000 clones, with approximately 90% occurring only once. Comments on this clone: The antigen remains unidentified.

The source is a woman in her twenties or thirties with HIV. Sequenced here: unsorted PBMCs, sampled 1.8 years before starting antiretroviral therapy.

The CDR3 DNA is TGTGCCAGCAGCCAAGGCCGAATCGATGAGCAGTTCTTC. It encodes CASSQGRIDEQFF. The rearrangement links TRBV4-2 to TRBJ2-1; no clear D. V lost 1 base and J 8 bases, leaving 9 bases between the germline ends. The CDR3 sequence is 13 residues long. CDR1 and CDR2 (germline): LGHNA, YNFKEQ.